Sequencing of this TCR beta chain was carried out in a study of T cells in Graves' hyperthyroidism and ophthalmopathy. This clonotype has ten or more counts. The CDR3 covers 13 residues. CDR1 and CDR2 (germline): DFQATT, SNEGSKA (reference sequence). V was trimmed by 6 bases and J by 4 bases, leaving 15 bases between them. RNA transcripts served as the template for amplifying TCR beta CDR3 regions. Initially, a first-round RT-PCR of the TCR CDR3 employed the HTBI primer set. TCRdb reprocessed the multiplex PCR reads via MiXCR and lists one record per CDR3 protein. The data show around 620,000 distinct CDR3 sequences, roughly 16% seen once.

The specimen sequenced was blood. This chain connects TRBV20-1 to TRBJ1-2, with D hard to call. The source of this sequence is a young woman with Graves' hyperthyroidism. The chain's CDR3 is CSADPDGPYGYTF. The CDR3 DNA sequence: TGCAGTGCAGACCCGGACGGACCCTATGGCTACACCTTC.